The 18 T cell receptor beta chains below come from one sample, sequenced in a study of blood T cell repertoires in COVID-19. The method was immunoSEQ multiplex PCR; TCRdb's version includes in-frame clones alone and lacks a portion of them. This table has around 250,000 clones, roughly four fifths appearing once. Sequenced input: peripheral blood. The receptor set was obtained from a man aged 25 to 40 who had recovered from COVID-19.

This chain joins TRBV11-2 and TRBJ1-1; no firm D call. The germline CDR1 and CDR2 sequences are SGHAT and FQNNGV. V lost 2 bases, J lost 7 bases, and 11 bases lay in between. CDR3 size: 13 residues. CDR3 residues: CASSLMGSVEAFF. CDR3 in DNA: TGTGCCAGCAGCTTAATGGGGAGTGTTGAAGCTTTCTTT.

The rearrangement uses TRBV28 and TRBJ1-6, with D perhaps TRBD1 (5 bases). The germline CDR1 and CDR2 sequences are MDHEN and SYDVKM. This CDR3 is built from 13 residues. V lost 8 bases to trimming and J lost 6 bases, with 11 bases between them. The CDR3 nucleotides read TGTGCCAGCCTTCGACAGAGTAATTCACCCCTCCACTTT. Protein: CASLRQSNSPLHF.

This clone was detected a few times. CDR3 DNA sequence: TGTGCCAGCAGCCAGCCTTTGCGACAGCCGTTACAAGAGACCCAGTACTTC. Residues: CASSQPLRQPLQETQYF. The chain employs TRBV7-9 and TRBJ2-5; perhaps TRBD1 as D (5 bases). The length of the CDR3 is 17 residues. CDR1 and CDR2 from the germline V gene are SEHNR and FQNEAQ (reference sequence). Trimming took off 5 bases at V and 2 bases at J, with 21 bases between the two ends. The complete variable domain, with remaining parts taken from reference TRBV7-9 and TRBJ2-5, reads DTGVSQNPRHKITKRGQNVTFRCDPISEHNRLYWYRQTLGQGPEFLTYFQNEAQLEKSRLLSDRFSAERPKGSFSTLEIQRTEQGDSAMYLCASSQPLRQPLQETQYFGPGTRLLVL.

The chain is built from TRBV5-4 and TRBJ2-5; 7 bases are shared with TRBD2. Germline CDR1 SGHNT, CDR2 YYREEE (reference sequence). Germline trimming cut 2 bases from V and 14 bases from J; bases unmatched to any gene: 12. This CDR3 contains 13 residues. CDR3 nucleotide sequence: TGTGCCAGCAGCTTTTCTTCGGGGGGAACCTTATACTTC. Translating it yields CASSFSSGGTLYF.

This chain links TRBV12-3 or TRBV12-4 with TRBJ1-2, with D possibly matching TRBD1 (5 bases). Trimming took off 5 bases at V and 8 bases at J, with 12 bases between the two ends. CDR3 length equals 12 residues. CDR3 nucleotide sequence: TGTGCCAGCAGTAGCAGGGTCTGGGGCTACACCTTC. Translated: CASSSRVWGYTF.

V and J are TRBV7-2 and TRBJ2-3; TRBD1 agrees at 10 bases. CDR1 SGHTA and CDR2 FQGNSA come from the germline V gene. The CDR3 extends over 17 amino acids. The V segment lost 1 base and the J segment 6 bases; nucleotides outside the gene matches: 10. As DNA, the CDR3 is TGTGCCAGCAGCTTAGATGGCGTAGGACAGGGGGTGGATACGCAGTATTTT. It is translated as CASSLDGVGQGVDTQYF.

This clone is a singleton in its sample. This sequence joins TRBV6-5 and TRBJ2-5, with TRBD1 as a possible D gene (6 bases). The CDR3 totals 15 residues. CDR1 and CDR2 (germline): MNHEY, SVGAGI. The ends were cut back, 8 bases at V and 4 bases at J, with 20 bases in the middle. The CDR3 DNA follows: TGTGCCAGCCAGTCCGGGACAAGTCTGGGAGAGACCCAGTACTTC. It translates to CASQSGTSLGETQYF.

In this sample, this clone turned up a few times. The chain employs TRBV11-2 and TRBJ1-4; D perhaps matches TRBD1 (6 bases). Germline V gene sequence: CDR1 SGHAT, CDR2 FQNNGV. The CDR3 loop spans 14 amino acids. V dropped 6 bases and J dropped 5 bases, with 13 bases sitting between them. For the CDR3, the DNA is TGTGCCAGCAGTACCGACAGGACGAATGAAAAACTGTTTTTT. This sequence encodes CASSTDRTNEKLFF.

This chain uses TRBV6-5 with TRBJ1-2, with 7 bases identical to TRBD1. The trim removed 7 bases at V and 8 bases at J, leaving 7 bases unmatched. The CDR3 has 12 amino acids. CDR1 is MNHEY and CDR2 is SVGAGI in the germline V gene. The CDR3 region is CASTKGASGYTF. CDR3 DNA sequence: TGTGCCAGCACTAAGGGGGCGAGCGGCTACACCTTC.

This clone was detected many times. The rearrangement links TRBV2 to TRBJ1-1; TRBD1 matches at 7 bases. Trimming removed 6 bases from V and 11 bases from J; junction bases left unmatched: 15. Germline CDR1 and CDR2: SNHLY and FYNNEI. This CDR3 has 14 amino acids. CDR3 loop: CASRLLQGSPLAFF. The CDR3 region has the DNA TGTGCCAGCAGACTTTTACAGGGGTCTCCGTTGGCTTTCTTT.

This clone was recorded only once. The chain has TRBV5-5 and TRBJ1-3; D is possibly TRBD1 (6 bases). Trimming left V 3 bases short and J 0 bases short, with 13 bases between. This CDR3 contains 16 residues. The germline V gene encodes CDR1 SGHKS and CDR2 YYEKEE (reference sequence). For the CDR3, the DNA is TGTGCCAGCAGCTGGTACAGGGCGAGCTCTGGAAACACCATATATTTT. Translating it yields CASSWYRASSGNTIYF.

This rearrangement joins TRBV7-2 to TRBJ1-2, with TRBD1 matching over 7 bases. This CDR3 has 16 amino acids. Germline values: CDR1 SGHTA, CDR2 FQGNSA. Trimming took 5 bases from V and 5 from J; bases not matched to a gene: 14. Here the CDR3 DNA reads TGTGCCAGCAGCCTAAAGGTATCGGGACAGTCATATGGCTACACCTTC. Encoded protein: CASSLKVSGQSYGYTF.

The chain employs TRBV5-4 and TRBJ2-7; TRBD2 agrees at 7 bases. Germline values: CDR1 SGHNT, CDR2 YYREEE (reference sequence). Germline trimming cut 0 bases from V and 3 bases from J; bases unmatched to any gene: 6. This CDR3 comprises 15 residues. CDR3 in amino acids: CASSLGGGDDYEQYF. CDR3 nucleotides: TGTGCCAGCAGCTTGGGGGGAGGGGATGACTACGAGCAGTACTTC. Full variable domain (outside the CDR3, taken from reference TRBV5-4 and TRBJ2-7): ETGVTQSPTHLIKTRGQQVTLRCSSQSGHNTVSWYQQALGQGPQFIFQYYREEENGRGNFPPRFSGLQFPNYSSELNVNALELDDSALYLCASSLGGGDDYEQYFGPGTRLTVT.

The chain recombines TRBV11-2 with TRBJ2-1; D is unclear. The germline gives CDR1 SGHAT, CDR2 FQNNGV. The CDR3 covers 12 residues. V was shortened by 6 bases and J by 8 bases, with 11 bases between the two germline ends. CDR3 amino acids: CASRRISHEQFF. In nucleotides, the CDR3 is TGTGCCAGCAGGAGGATAAGCCATGAGCAGTTCTTC.

V and J are TRBV27 and TRBJ1-1; TRBD1 aligns across 7 bases. The CDR3 contains 14 residues. Germline-derived CDR1 and CDR2 are MNHEY and SMNVEV (reference sequence). The J segment lost 0 bases and the V segment lost 4 bases, leaving 2 bases of the junction unmatched. CDR3 sequence: CASSSQGMNTEAFF. The CDR3 DNA is TGTGCCAGCAGTTCACAGGGGATGAACACTGAAGCTTTCTTT.

This rearrangement joins TRBV19 to TRBJ1-1; perhaps TRBD1 as D (5 bases). The CDR3 length is 16 residues. The V end lost 5 bases, the J end lost 0 bases, and 16 bases lay between the germline ends. The germline V gene encodes CDR1 LNHDA and CDR2 SQIVND (reference sequence). The CDR3 protein is CASSRPQAIMNTEAFF. The CDR3 DNA sequence: TGTGCCAGTAGTCGACCACAGGCGATTATGAACACTGAAGCTTTCTTT.

The chain links TRBV10-3 to TRBJ1-1; TRBD1 agrees at 8 bases. Germline V gene lookup returns CDR1 ENHRY and CDR2 SYGVKD. J was trimmed by 1 base and V by 6 bases; bases with no gene match: 7. CDR3 size: 15 residues. CDR3 in amino acids: CAISASGTGNTEAFF. The DNA for the CDR3 is TGTGCCATCAGCGCTTCCGGGACAGGGAACACTGAAGCTTTCTTT.

This rearrangement joins TRBV4-1 to TRBJ2-3; TRBD2 agrees at 7 bases. Germline CDR1 and CDR2: MGHRA and YSYEKL. The CDR3 is 17 amino acids. Losses at the gene ends were 4 bases for V and 3 bases for J; bases not matched to a gene: 13. The CDR3 DNA reads as TGCGCCAGCAGCCGACGATTAGGACTAGAAAATACAGATACGCAGTATTTT. Residues: CASSRRLGLENTDTQYF.